The 13 T cell receptor beta chains listed next were all sequenced from one sample in a study of blood T cell repertoires in COVID-19. The method was immunoSEQ multiplex PCR; TCRdb's version includes in-frame clones alone and lacks a portion of them. The sample contains almost 200,000 clones, 80% to 90% of which appear only once. Sequencing was performed on PBMCs or T cells enriched from blood (not recorded which). All receptors derive from a woman younger than 30 who had recovered from COVID-19.

This clone was detected only a few times. The chain combines TRBV28 with TRBJ1-1, with TRBD1 matching over 7 bases. V lost 6 bases, J lost 0 bases, and 10 bases stayed unmatched. Germline CDR1 and CDR2: MDHEN and SYDVKM. This CDR3 region has 16 residues. The CDR3 protein is CASSTTGEGVNTEAFF. The DNA for the CDR3 is TGTGCCAGCAGCACAACAGGGGAAGGGGTGAACACTGAAGCTTTCTTT.

This chain uses TRBV28 with TRBJ1-5; the match to TRBD1 covers 7 bases. Per germline, CDR1 MDHEN and CDR2 SYDVKM. CDR3 length: 14 residues. The junction had 9 bases not matched to a gene; V was cut back by 8 bases and J by 5 bases. The CDR3 here is CASSPGQIYQPQHF. CDR3 DNA: TGTGCCAGCTCTCCGGGACAGATTTATCAGCCCCAGCATTTT.

The chain recombines TRBV5-4 with TRBJ2-7; no clear D. The CDR3 is 15 amino acids. V was pared by 3 bases and J by 3 bases, with 16 bases between. Germline CDR1 is SGHNT and CDR2 is YYREEE (reference sequence). As DNA, the CDR3 is TGTGCCAGCAGCTCTCACACGTTGGGCCTCTACGAGCAGTACTTC. Translation: CASSSHTLGLYEQYF.

This chain uses TRBV4-1 with TRBJ1-2, with TRBD1 matching over 7 bases. J was trimmed by 5 bases and V by 2 bases; bases with no gene match: 11. CDR1 and CDR2 from the germline V gene are MGHRA and YSYEKL. The CDR3 runs to 16 residues. The CDR3 region is CASSQRGQGLKYGYTF. CDR3 nucleotide sequence: TGCGCCAGCAGCCAAAGGGGGCAGGGGCTAAAATATGGCTACACCTTC.

This rearrangement joins TRBV7-9 to TRBJ2-3; 11 bases line up with TRBD2. CDR3 size: 17 residues. The V gene's germline CDR1 is SEHNR and CDR2 FQNEAQ (reference sequence). The V segment lost 5 bases and the J segment 1 base; nucleotides outside the gene matches: 8. The CDR3 loop is CASSPPMGLAGTDTQYF. In DNA form, the CDR3 reads TGTGCCAGCAGCCCCCCGATGGGACTAGCGGGCACAGATACGCAGTATTTT.

Comment on this clone: Just one base apart from a much larger clone, this may be a read error. This rearrangement joins TRBV6-1 to TRBJ2-5; 12 bases are a match to TRBD2. The CDR3 has 15 residues. Germline CDR1 is MNHNS and CDR2 is SASEGT. Trimming removed 3 bases from V and 4 bases from J; junction bases left unmatched: 3. The CDR3 reads CASSDASGGAETQYF. CDR3 bases: TGTGCCAGCAGTGACGCTAGCGGGGGGGCAGAGACCCAGTACTTC.

The rearrangement uses TRBV28 and TRBJ1-2; 9 bases line up with TRBD1. This CDR3 contains 15 residues. Per the germline V gene, CDR1 is MDHEN and CDR2 is SYDVKM. The J segment lost 6 bases and the V segment lost 4 bases, leaving 9 bases of the junction unmatched. Here the CDR3 DNA reads TGTGCCAGCAGTTCCCCGGGACAGGGTTTGGATGGCTACACCTTC. Its translation is CASSSPGQGLDGYTF.

The V gene is TRBV28, the J gene TRBJ1-1; 9 bases align to TRBD1. V gave up 5 bases and J gave up 8 bases; unmatched junction bases: 6. The length of the CDR3 is 13 residues. From germline, CDR1 is MDHEN and CDR2 SYDVKM. CDR3 region: CASSAPGTGEAFF. CDR3 coding DNA: TGTGCCAGCAGTGCGCCGGGGACAGGGGAAGCTTTCTTT.

V usage is TRBV7-6 and J usage is TRBJ2-2; the match to TRBD1 covers 7 bases. The CDR3 length is 16 residues. V lost 2 bases and J lost 4; bases outside the gene matches: 7. The germline CDR1 and CDR2 sequences are SGHVS and FNYEAQ. The CDR3 loop reads CASSLIRQGGTGELFF. The CDR3 nucleotides are TGTGCCAGCAGCTTAATTCGACAGGGTGGCACCGGGGAGCTGTTTTTT.

The chain recombines TRBV28 with TRBJ2-4; D is perhaps TRBD2 (5 bases). The CDR3 extends over 16 amino acids. Germline lookup yields CDR1 MDHEN and CDR2 SYDVKM. V lost 7 bases to trimming and J lost 0 bases, with 16 bases between them. CDR3 in amino acids: CASTLRAGLAKNIQYF. As DNA, the CDR3 is TGTGCCAGCACCTTGAGGGCTGGACTAGCCAAAAACATTCAGTACTTC.

The chain recombines TRBV28 with TRBJ2-7; a weak D match, TRBD1 (6 bases). V was pared by 2 bases and J by 0 bases, with 8 bases between. The CDR3 contains 14 residues. Germline V gives CDR1 MDHEN, CDR2 SYDVKM. The CDR3 coding sequence is TGTGCCAGCAGTTTACGGGACAACTCCTACGAGCAGTACTTC. It translates to CASSLRDNSYEQYF.

The rearrangement uses TRBV19 and TRBJ1-2, with TRBD1 matching over 8 bases. The germline V gene has CDR1 LNHDA and CDR2 SQIVND (reference sequence). The CDR3 has 17 residues. V was pared by 3 bases and J by 8 bases, with 17 bases of the junction left unmatched. CDR3 nucleotide sequence: TGTGCCAGTAGTATCCTACCTTGGGACAGGCCAGTTATGGGCTACACCTTC. Translation: CASSILPWDRPVMGYTF.

The chain carries TRBV19 and TRBJ2-1; D is undetermined. This CDR3 region has 15 residues. Germline CDR1 LNHDA, CDR2 SQIVND (reference sequence). Trimming removed 2 bases from V and 3 bases from J, with 11 bases in between. CDR3 coding DNA: TGTGCCAGTAGTATAATGGGTCACAGCTACAATGAGCAGTTCTTC. Encoded protein: CASSIMGHSYNEQFF.